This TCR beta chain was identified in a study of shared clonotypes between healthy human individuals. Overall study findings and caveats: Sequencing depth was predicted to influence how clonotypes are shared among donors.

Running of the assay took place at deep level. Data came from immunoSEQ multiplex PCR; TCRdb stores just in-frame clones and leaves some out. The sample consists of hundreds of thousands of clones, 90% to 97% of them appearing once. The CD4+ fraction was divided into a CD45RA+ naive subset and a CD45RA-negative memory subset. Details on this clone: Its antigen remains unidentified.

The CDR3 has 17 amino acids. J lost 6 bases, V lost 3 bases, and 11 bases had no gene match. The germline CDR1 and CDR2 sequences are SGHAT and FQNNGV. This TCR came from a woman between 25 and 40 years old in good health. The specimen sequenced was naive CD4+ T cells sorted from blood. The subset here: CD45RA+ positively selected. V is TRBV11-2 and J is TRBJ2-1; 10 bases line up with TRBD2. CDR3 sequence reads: CASSLREGTSAGNEQFF. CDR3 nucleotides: TGTGCCAGCAGCTTGAGAGAAGGGACTAGCGCCGGCAATGAGCAGTTCTTC.